One T cell receptor beta chain is described in this entry. This sample is drawn from a study of T cell changes during pregnancy in multiple sclerosis. The CDR3 is 16 amino acids. Trimming took 0 bases from V and 6 from J; bases not matched to a gene: 6. The V gene's germline CDR1 is LGHNA and CDR2 YNFKEQ. Some clones are missing from TCRdb's copy, which holds only in-frame ones; the method was immunoSEQ multiplex PCR. Of about 94,000 clones detected, over 90% appear once; the ten largest clones hold about 0.8%. The origin of this receptor is a female donor with multiple sclerosis, enrolled in a pregnancy study. The chain has TRBV4-2 and TRBJ2-1; TRBD1 agrees at 9 bases. The specimen was peripheral blood, collected in the third trimester of pregnancy. The CDR3 nucleotides are TGTGCCAGCAGCCAAGACCCAGACAGGGGGTTCAATGAGCAGTTCTTC. Translated, it gives CASSQDPDRGFNEQFF.